The 12 T cell receptor beta chains given below trace back to one sample, sequenced in a study of blood T cell repertoires in COVID-19. The protocol was immunoSEQ multiplex PCR, while the TCRdb copy is restricted to in-frame clones and leaves out a portion. Here the sample spans 200,000 to 250,000 clones, roughly 89% being singletons. Sequenced input: PBMCs or T cells enriched from blood (not recorded which). These receptors were collected from a woman in her thirties or forties with acute COVID-19.

The chain joins TRBV7-9 to TRBJ1-2; 7 positions match TRBD1. The ends lost 5 bases at V and 4 bases at J; junction bases unmatched: 13. Germline CDR1 reads SEHNR; CDR2 reads FQNEAQ (reference sequence). The CDR3 contains 16 residues. In nucleotides, the CDR3 is TGTGCCAGCAGCGCGCAGGCAGGGGGATATTTCTATGGCTACACCTTC. Amino acids: CASSAQAGGYFYGYTF.

V is TRBV29-1 and J is TRBJ2-7, with 7 bases that match TRBD1. CDR3 length: 18 amino acids. The germline V gene has CDR1 SQVTM and CDR2 ANQGSEA. With V trimmed by 4 bases and J by 2 bases, 20 bases remained unmatched. For the CDR3, the DNA is TGCAGCGTTGCCTCCCGGGACAGAAGGAGATTCCCCGCCTACGAGCAGTACTTC. This gives the protein CSVASRDRRRFPAYEQYF.

The chain is built from TRBV5-6 and TRBJ1-6, with D possibly TRBD1 on 6 matching bases. From germline, CDR1 is SGHDT and CDR2 YYEEEE. CDR3 length equals 14 residues. The V end was cut by 2 bases, the J end by 8 bases, with 11 bases between. The CDR3 reads CASSLGGADSPLHF. CDR3 nucleotides: TGTGCCAGCAGCTTAGGGGGGGCCGATTCACCCCTCCACTTT.

Concerning this clone itself: Other DNA sequences in the sample encode the same CDR3. V gene TRBV18 combines with J gene TRBJ2-2; D perhaps matches TRBD2 (6 bases). The CDR3 contains 14 residues. The V end was cut by 3 bases, the J end by 2 bases, with 7 bases between. CDR1 is KGHSH, CDR2 LQKENI, per germline. The CDR3 loop is CASSPGGNTGELFF. CDR3 DNA sequence: TGTGCCAGCTCACCGGGAGGCAACACCGGGGAGCTGTTTTTT.

This chain joins TRBV5-1 and TRBJ2-2; 8 bases map to TRBD2. The germline V gene encodes CDR1 SGHRS and CDR2 YFSETQ. The trim removed 6 bases at V and 6 bases at J, leaving 13 bases unmatched. The CDR3 is 16 amino acids. The CDR3: CASNYFGGGMSGELFF. The CDR3 DNA reads as TGCGCCAGCAACTACTTCGGCGGGGGGATGTCCGGGGAGCTGTTTTTT.

V gene TRBV24-1 combines with J gene TRBJ1-2; D gene ambiguous. Trimming left V 6 bases short and J 0 bases short, with 7 bases between. CDR1 is KGHDR, CDR2 SFDVKD, per germline. The CDR3 is 13 amino acids. DNA of the CDR3: TGTGCCACCAGTTCTCAGACTAACTATGGCTACACCTTC. Translating gives CATSSQTNYGYTF.

The chain links TRBV23-1 to TRBJ2-4; TRBD1 might be the D (7 bases). TRBV23-1 is marked as an open reading frame, function uncertain. Trimming removed 0 bases at V and 0 bases at J, with 24 bases between. The CDR3 contains 21 residues. CDR3 DNA sequence: TGCGCCAGCAGTCAATCGAGGGGGCGGGGCAGGGACTTGCTAGCCAAAAACATTCAGTACTTC. This sequence encodes CASSQSRGRGRDLLAKNIQYF.

The chain combines TRBV27 with TRBJ1-1, with 10 bases that match TRBD1. The CDR3 totals 15 residues. Germline loops: CDR1 MNHEY, CDR2 SMNVEV (reference sequence). Germline trimming cut 6 bases from V and 4 bases from J; bases unmatched to any gene: 8. CDR3 in amino acids: CASSFRTGGATEAFF. CDR3 sequence (DNA): TGTGCCAGCAGCTTTCGGACAGGGGGTGCCACTGAAGCTTTCTTT.

This chain uses TRBV18 with TRBJ2-1; 7 bases match TRBD2. Germline CDR1 and CDR2: KGHSH and LQKENI. Trimming removed 6 bases from V and 5 bases from J; junction bases left unmatched: 7. This CDR3 has 14 residues. DNA of the CDR3: TGTGCCAGCTCGCCCTTCGGGACTAACAATGAGCAGTTCTTC. This translates into CASSPFGTNNEQFF. Looking up the rest from reference TRBV18 and TRBJ2-1 gives the full variable domain: NAGVMQNPRHLVRRRGQEARLRCSPMKGHSHVYWYRQLPEEGLKFMVYLQKENIIDESGMPKERFSAEFPKEGPSILRIQQVVRGDSAAYFCASSPFGTNNEQFFGPGTRLTVL.

The chain recombines TRBV12-3 or TRBV12-4 with TRBJ1-1, with no clear D. This CDR3 is 13 amino acids long. Trimming shortened V by 6 bases and J by 3 bases, and 11 bases separated the two germline ends. CDR3 loop: CASSLAQDTEAFF. The CDR3 bases are TGTGCCAGCAGCCTAGCTCAGGACACTGAAGCTTTCTTT.

The chain carries TRBV27 and TRBJ1-1, with no clear D. Trimming pared 5 bases from V and 10 bases from J, leaving 20 bases between. CDR3 size: 14 residues. Germline V lookup: CDR1 MNHEY, CDR2 SMNVEV (reference sequence). CDR3 sequence: CASSPTETWSRAFF. CDR3 bases: TGTGCCAGCAGTCCGACCGAGACTTGGAGTAGAGCTTTCTTT.

CDR3 in DNA: TGTGCCAGCACCCGCACCCTAGGGACTAGCGGGGACCAAGAGACCCAGTACTTC. Amino acid sequence: CASTRTLGTSGDQETQYF. V and J are TRBV7-9 and TRBJ2-5, with TRBD2 matching over 13 bases. The ends lost 7 bases at V and 0 bases at J; junction bases unmatched: 11. The germline gives CDR1 SEHNR, CDR2 FQNEAQ (reference sequence). CDR3 length equals 18 residues.